The entry that follows covers one TCR beta chain sequence. Data came from immunoSEQ multiplex PCR; TCRdb stores just in-frame clones and leaves some out. Among under 250,000 clones listed, almost 85% were seen once. This specimen comes from a study of blood T cell repertoires in COVID-19. Source material: peripheral blood. This receptor was identified in a man over 45 with COVID-19, enrolled during active disease.

CDR3: CSVAYSYEQYF. As DNA, the CDR3 is TGCAGCGTTGCTTACAGCTACGAGCAGTACTTC. The genes are TRBV29-1 and TRBJ2-7; D is undetermined. Trimming took 4 bases from V and 3 from J, leaving 7 bases between them. Germline CDR1 is SQVTM and CDR2 is ANQGSEA. This CDR3 is 11 amino acids long.